The 16 T cell receptor beta chains given below trace back to one sample, sequenced in a study of neurological immune-mediated disorders. Time point reported: longitudinal time-point 1 (baseline). TCRdb re-called the 5' RACE reads with MiXCR, one entry per CDR3 protein. Altogether some 37,000 distinct CDR3 sequences are present, 3.2% being singletons, with the ten largest covering around 8%. Sequenced material: PBMCs. These receptors were collected from a woman aged 60 to 75 with multiple sclerosis.

This clonotype has a count of ten or more. The chain has TRBV29-1 and TRBJ1-6; D remains ambiguous. With 4 bases removed from V and 10 bases from J, the gap between germline ends came to 11 bases. Germline loops: CDR1 SQVTM, CDR2 ANQGSEA. The CDR3 is 12 residues long. Written as DNA, the CDR3 is TGCAGCGTTGGAGGGATGGGGTCACCCCTCCACTTT. This encodes CSVGGMGSPLHF.

This clonotype was detected many times. The CDR3 here is CASTLGQRDTEAFF. CDR3 DNA sequence: TGTGCCAGCACCCTGGGACAGAGAGACACTGAAGCTTTCTTT. The chain employs TRBV12-3 or TRBV12-4 and TRBJ1-1, with TRBD1 matching over 7 bases. The CDR3 sequence is 14 residues long. V was clipped by 7 bases and J by 3 bases; unmatched bases: 8.

This clonotype was detected many times. The CDR3 DNA follows: TGTGCCAGCAGCTTTCTCTGGGGCTCCTACAATGAGCAGTTCTTC. Amino acids: CASSFLWGSYNEQFF. The gene calls are TRBV5-6 and TRBJ2-1; D remains unclear. The germline V gene has CDR1 SGHDT and CDR2 YYEEEE. The CDR3 length is 15 residues. V was cut by 2 bases and J by 0 bases, with 9 bases left in between.

This clonotype was seen repeatedly, ten times or more. This chain connects TRBV5-1 to TRBJ1-2; D perhaps matches TRBD1 (6 bases). The CDR3 is 14 amino acids. CDR1 SGHRS and CDR2 YFSETQ come from the germline V gene. With 3 bases removed from V and 3 bases from J, the gap between germline ends came to 12 bases. DNA for the CDR3: TGCGCCAGCAGCTGGGAACAGGGAGACTATGGCTACACCTTC. Translating gives CASSWEQGDYGYTF.

In this sample, this clonotype turned up many times. CDR3: CSARDQGRGATYEQYF. CDR3 DNA: TGCAGTGCTAGAGATCAAGGGCGGGGGGCCACCTACGAGCAGTACTTC. The V gene is TRBV20-1, the J gene TRBJ2-7, with 8 bases matching TRBD2. The length of the CDR3 is 16 residues. CDR1 DFQATT and CDR2 SNEGSKA come from the germline V gene (reference sequence). V shed 0 bases and J 2 bases; nucleotides not matched to a gene: 9.

This clonotype was counted a single time. This sequence joins TRBV15 and TRBJ1-1; the D gene is possibly TRBD1 (6 bases). The germline V gene has CDR1 LNHNV and CDR2 YYDKDF (reference sequence). V was pared by 4 bases and J by 0 bases, with 12 bases between. The CDR3 has 15 amino acids. DNA for the CDR3: TGTGCCACCAGCACCGTTGACAGGCTGAACACTGAAGCTTTCTTT. It is translated as CATSTVDRLNTEAFF. The full variable domain, rest sourced from reference TRBV15 and TRBJ1-1, is DAMVIQNPRYQVTQFGKPVTLSCSQTLNHNVMYWYQQKSSQAPKLLFHYYDKDFNNEADTPDNFQSRRPNTSFCFLDIRSPGLGDTAMYLCATSTVDRLNTEAFFGQGTRLTVV.

This clonotype was observed many times. J is TRBJ2-3 and V is TRBV5-1, with 11 bases fitting TRBD2. This CDR3 has 18 residues. V was clipped by 0 bases and J by 1 base; unmatched bases: 7. Germline lookup yields CDR1 SGHRS and CDR2 YFSETQ. CDR3 in DNA: TGCGCCAGCAGCTTGGGGCTAGCGGGGGGCCGTGGCACAGATACGCAGTATTTT. This codes for CASSLGLAGGRGTDTQYF.

This clonotype was recorded at least ten times. This chain uses TRBV29-1 with TRBJ2-3, with D possibly matching TRBD2 (5 bases). This CDR3 contains 12 residues. Trimming shortened V by 4 bases and J by 5 bases, and 10 bases separated the two germline ends. Germline V CDR1 and CDR2: SQVTM, ANQGSEA. DNA of the CDR3: TGCAGCGTTGCTAGTCGGGGAGATACGCAGTATTTT. This translates into CSVASRGDTQYF.

This clonotype was found many times. This chain joins TRBV30 and TRBJ2-7; 10 bases agree with TRBD1. This CDR3 comprises 12 residues. Germline CDR1 GTSNPN, CDR2 SVGIG (reference sequence). Trimming removed 5 bases from V and 5 bases from J; junction bases left unmatched: 3. CDR3 in DNA: TGTGCCTGGGACAGGGGGCTCAACGAGCAGTACTTC. Protein sequence: CAWDRGLNEQYF. Drawing the rest from reference TRBV30 and TRBJ2-7, the complete variable domain is SQTIHQWPATLVQPVGSPLSLECTVEGTSNPNLYWYRQAAGRGLQLLFYSVGIGQISSEVPQNLSASRPQDRQFILSSKKLLLSDSGFYLCAWDRGLNEQYFGPGTRLTVT.

This chain connects TRBV4-1 to TRBJ1-5; no definite D call. The CDR3 totals 14 residues. The germline CDR1 and CDR2 sequences are MGHRA and YSYEKL. Between the trimmed V and J ends, which lost 1 base and 8 bases, there was a span of 12 bases. The chain's CDR3 is CASSQGLGNKPQHF. The CDR3 coding sequence is TGCGCCAGCAGCCAAGGCCTGGGAAATAAGCCCCAGCATTTT.

In this sample, this clonotype turned up many times. V gene TRBV20-1 combines with J gene TRBJ1-1; the match to TRBD1 covers 7 bases. V trimming: 6 bases; J trimming: 3 bases; junction bases outside the gene matches: 4. There are 12 residues in the CDR3. CDR1 and CDR2 from the germline V gene are DFQATT and SNEGSKA (reference sequence). In DNA form, the CDR3 reads TGCAGTGCCCCGACAGGGCACACTGAAGCTTTCTTT. Its translation is CSAPTGHTEAFF.

This clonotype was recorded many times. The chain recombines TRBV20-1 with TRBJ2-3, with D maybe TRBD2 (6 bases). The germline gives CDR1 DFQATT, CDR2 SNEGSKA (reference sequence). Trimming took 6 bases from V and 0 from J, leaving 13 bases between them. CDR3 length equals 14 residues. As DNA, the CDR3 is TGCAGTGCCCTCGGCGGGGCCAGCACAGATACGCAGTATTTT. Protein: CSALGGASTDTQYF.

In this sample, this clonotype turned up many times. The chain employs TRBV9 and TRBJ2-5; the D gene could be TRBD1 or TRBD2 (5 bases each). Germline CDR1 SGDLS, CDR2 YYNGEE. CDR3 length: 15 amino acids. Trimming cost V 3 bases and J 1 base, with 13 bases left between them. As DNA, the CDR3 is TGTGCCAGCAGCGCCCCCCTGGGGACCCAAGAGACCCAGTACTTC. Protein product: CASSAPLGTQETQYF.

This clonotype appeared many times. The chain joins TRBV7-8 to TRBJ1-2; the D gene is possibly TRBD1 (5 bases). Trimming shortened V by 4 bases and J by 0 bases, and 12 bases separated the two germline ends. Germline CDR1 and CDR2: SGHVS and FQNEAQ. The CDR3 spans 15 residues. The CDR3 is CASSSNRGANYGYTF. CDR3 bases: TGTGCCAGCAGCTCGAACCGGGGGGCTAACTATGGCTACACCTTC.

There are many counts of this clonotype. This chain uses TRBV7-2 with TRBJ2-3, with D unresolved. Germline V gene data show CDR1 as SGHTA and CDR2 as FQGNSA. The CDR3 covers 18 residues. V shed 0 bases and J shed 0 bases, with 16 bases lying between them. The DNA for the CDR3 is TGTGCCAGCAGCTTAGCCCCGGCGCTACTCTCGAGCACAGATACGCAGTATTTT. Translated, it gives CASSLAPALLSSTDTQYF.

At least ten counts were recorded for this clonotype. The chain combines TRBV25-1 with TRBJ2-2, with D possibly matching TRBD1 (6 bases). V was trimmed by 4 bases and J by 0 bases, leaving 9 bases between them. The CDR3 contains 15 residues. Germline CDR1 is MGHDK and CDR2 is SYGVNS. CDR3 sequence: CASSGDISNTGELFF. The CDR3 DNA reads as TGTGCCAGCAGTGGGGACATATCGAACACCGGGGAGCTGTTTTTT.